The clone carrying this T cell receptor (beta chain) was seen many times. TCRbeta library construction was performed incorporating unique molecular identifiers. In TCRdb, the PCR reads were re-called with MiXCR into one record per CDR3 protein. This sample has about 230,000 distinct CDR3 sequences; over 9.5% occur once, and the top ten carry approximately 5%. These data originate in a study of T-cell reconstitution after alpha-beta-depleted transplantation in children. The CDR3 sequence is 12 residues long. The V end lost 11 bases, the J end lost 1 base, and 11 bases lay between the germline ends. Germline CDR1 SGHTA, CDR2 FQGNSA.

The source material was PBMCs from the stem cell graft donor, sampled from the stem cell graft. This sequence originates from a human donor who donated a stem cell graft to a child with SCID. J is TRBJ1-1 and V is TRBV7-2, with D perhaps matching TRBD1 (6 bases). The CDR3 DNA reads as TGTGCCCTCGGGACACCGAACACTGAAGCTTTCTTT. Amino acids: CALGTPNTEAFF.